These 29 T cell receptor beta chains came from one sample sequenced in a study of naive and memory T cell subsets. General study findings and limits: Possibly reflecting memory cells re-expressing CD45RA, a few larger clonotypes occurred in naive repertoires, especially CD8.

For these TCRs, the target antigens are not known. Two oligonucleotides, mixed equimolar, formed the beta constant-region primer covering TRBC1 and TRBC2. Four rounds of PCR amplified the ligated cDNA using nested alpha and beta constant-region primers plus SP2. TCRdb processed the UMI-ligation and nested PCR reads anew with MiXCR; each CDR3 protein has one entry. This table holds 85,000 to 130,000 distinct CDR3 sequences, roughly 15% found once. Material: naive CD8+ T cells from blood. These receptor sequences come from a human donor in good health.

The V gene is TRBV12-3 or TRBV12-4, the J gene TRBJ2-7, with no clear D. This CDR3 comprises 15 residues. Trimming removed 5 bases at V and 0 bases at J, with 14 bases between. Written as DNA, the CDR3 is TGTGCCAGCAGTCTGGGTCCGTTGAGCTCCTACGAGCAGTACTTC. Protein: CASSLGPLSSYEQYF.

The CDR3 loop reads CATLGRQDTQYF. The CDR3 DNA reads as TGTGCCACCCTGGGGCGTCAAGATACGCAGTATTTT. J is TRBJ2-3 and V is TRBV6-5; tentative D call: TRBD1 (5 bases). CDR3 size: 12 residues. Between the trimmed V and J ends, which lost 10 bases and 5 bases, there was a span of 13 bases. CDR1 and CDR2 from the germline V gene are MNHEY and SVGAGI.

This clonotype showed up many times. The chain employs TRBV7-9 and TRBJ1-1, with 7 bases identical to TRBD1. The germline gives CDR1 SEHNR, CDR2 FQNEAQ (reference sequence). V trimming: 5 bases; J trimming: 5 bases; junction bases outside the gene matches: 11. This CDR3 is built from 15 residues. The CDR3 bases are TGTGCCAGCAGCCTAAGTGGAGGGGGCGCGACTGAAGCTTTCTTT. As protein: CASSLSGGGATEAFF. The full variable domain, completed using reference TRBV7-9 and TRBJ1-1, is DTGVSQNPRHKITKRGQNVTFRCDPISEHNRLYWYRQTLGQGPEFLTYFQNEAQLEKSRLLSDRFSAERPKGSFSTLEIQRTEQGDSAMYLCASSLSGGGATEAFFGQGTRLTVV.

The chain couples TRBV28 to TRBJ2-4, with TRBD1 matching 7 bases. Germline lookup yields CDR1 MDHEN and CDR2 SYDVKM. V lost 6 bases to trimming and J lost 6 bases; unmatched junction nucleotides: 11. CDR3 length: 15 amino acids. CDR3 sequence reads: CASRLSDRERNIQYF. In DNA form, the CDR3 reads TGTGCCAGCAGGCTCTCTGACAGGGAACGAAACATTCAGTACTTC.

The chain is built from TRBV19 and TRBJ2-5; 15 nucleotides agree with TRBD2. The CDR3 loop spans 18 amino acids. CDR1 LNHDA and CDR2 SQIVND come from the germline V gene (reference sequence). V gave up 5 bases and J gave up 3 bases; unmatched junction bases: 10. The CDR3 DNA is TGTGCCAGTAGTCCTCCGGGACTAGCGGGAGGCGCTAAAGAGACCCAGTACTTC. Translated, it gives CASSPPGLAGGAKETQYF.

CDR3 bases: TGTGCCTGGAGTGTGTGGGGCGCCTACGAGCAGTACTTC. It translates to CAWSVWGAYEQYF. This chain links TRBV30 with TRBJ2-7; maybe TRBD1 (5 bases). CDR1 is GTSNPN, CDR2 SVGIG, per germline (reference sequence). V lost 0 bases, J lost 2 bases, and 8 bases lay in between. The CDR3 extends over 13 amino acids.

The genes are TRBV5-4 and TRBJ2-3; D gene ambiguous. Germline CDR1 reads SGHNT; CDR2 reads YYREEE (reference sequence). V gave up 10 bases and J gave up 2 bases, with 17 bases separating them. The length of the CDR3 is 14 residues. In DNA, the CDR3 is TGTGCCGCCCACCATAGGGAAACCACAGATACGCAGTATTTT. Amino acid sequence: CAAHHRETTDTQYF.

The chain uses TRBV20-1 and TRBJ2-3; possible D gene TRBD2, 6 bases. This CDR3 comprises 11 residues. Germline V gene sequence: CDR1 DFQATT, CDR2 SNEGSKA (reference sequence). Here the CDR3 reads CSGTSTDTQYF. The CDR3 coding sequence is TGCAGCGGGACTAGCACAGATACGCAGTATTTT.

This clonotype was counted between two and nine times. The chain carries TRBV2 and TRBJ1-2, with 9 bases identical to TRBD1. CDR1 and CDR2 from the germline V gene are SNHLY and FYNNEI. The CDR3 totals 15 residues. The ends lost 7 bases at V and 5 bases at J; junction bases unmatched: 11. The CDR3 DNA follows: TGTGCCAGCAATCCACAGGGGGCCGTATATTATGGCTACACCTTC. Amino acids: CASNPQGAVYYGYTF.

This clonotype was counted a few times. The gene calls are TRBV21-1 and TRBJ2-1; the table's D call, TRBD1, was not checked against the DNA. TRBV21-1 is listed as a pseudogene. The CDR3 loop spans 16 amino acids. The CDR3 spells CASSFRQGAPRNEQFF. CDR3 DNA sequence: TGTGCCAGCAGCTTTAGACAGGGGGCGCCTAGGAATGAGCAGTTCTTC.

The chain links TRBV29-1 to TRBJ2-7; D not certain. Trimming took 4 bases from V and 2 from J, leaving 6 bases between them. This CDR3 is built from 11 residues. Germline CDR1 is SQVTM and CDR2 is ANQGSEA. DNA for the CDR3: TGCAGCGTTGTTTCCGCCTACGAGCAGTACTTC. Its protein product is CSVVSAYEQYF.

This clonotype was counted only a few times. The chain combines TRBV12-5 with TRBJ2-5; no clear D gene. CDR1 is LGHNT and CDR2 is FRNRAP in the germline V gene. V was cut by 6 bases and J by 2 bases, with 7 bases left in between. The CDR3 runs 12 residues. The CDR3 is CASGTKQETQYF. Here the CDR3 DNA reads TGTGCTAGTGGCACCAAACAAGAGACCCAGTACTTC. The full variable domain, completed using reference TRBV12-5 and TRBJ2-5, is DARVTQTPRHKVTEMGQEVTMRCQPILGHNTVFWYRQTMMQGLELLAYFRNRAPLDDSGMPKDRFSAEMPDATLATLKIQPSEPRDSAVYFCASGTKQETQYFGPGTRLLVL.

V gene TRBV7-9 combines with J gene TRBJ2-1; TRBD1 matches at 8 bases. Germline CDR1 and CDR2: SEHNR and FQNEAQ (reference sequence). The CDR3 is 15 amino acids. After removal of 5 bases from V and 7 bases from J, the junction contained 10 bases not matched to a gene. CDR3 sequence (DNA): TGTGCCAGCAGCCCTCGGACAGGGCTTTCAAATGAGCAGTTCTTC. It encodes CASSPRTGLSNEQFF.

This clonotype was seen at least ten times. V gene TRBV4-3 combines with J gene TRBJ2-7; the D call may be TRBD1 or TRBD2 (6 bases each). Deletions cut 1 base from V and 0 bases from J, with 10 bases between. The CDR3 contains 15 residues. Germline CDR1 LGHNA, CDR2 YSLEER. CDR3 nucleotides: TGCGCCAGCAGCCAAGTTACGGGGGCCTCCTACGAGCAGTACTTC. It codes for CASSQVTGASYEQYF.

The J gene is TRBJ2-3, the V gene TRBV18, with unresolved D. Germline CDR1 and CDR2: KGHSH and LQKENI. This CDR3 contains 16 residues. Trimming stripped 8 bases from V and 2 bases from J, with 20 bases between. The CDR3 spells CASPKDPNQYTDTQYF. CDR3 nucleotide sequence: TGTGCCAGCCCCAAAGACCCAAACCAATACACAGATACGCAGTATTTT.

This chain connects TRBV20-1 to TRBJ2-7, with D perhaps TRBD2 (5 bases). CDR1 and CDR2 from the germline V gene are DFQATT and SNEGSKA (reference sequence). This CDR3 comprises 16 residues. V lost 1 base and J 4 bases, leaving 20 bases between the germline ends. The CDR3 region is CSARGDPVGLEYEQYF. The CDR3 coding sequence is TGCAGTGCTAGAGGCGATCCTGTCGGACTGGAGTACGAGCAGTACTTC.

The table lists this clonotype with a few counts. The chain is built from TRBV4-1 and TRBJ2-1, with 11 bases fitting TRBD1. V was pared by 2 bases and J by 3 bases, with 3 bases of the junction left unmatched. The CDR3 runs 16 residues. CDR1 and CDR2 from the germline V gene are MGHRA and YSYEKL. Here the CDR3 reads CASSQYGTGGYNEQFF. CDR3 nucleotides: TGCGCCAGCAGCCAATACGGGACAGGGGGCTACAATGAGCAGTTCTTC.

This chain links TRBV7-3 with TRBJ2-1; D is uncertain. There are 13 residues in the CDR3. The V gene's germline CDR1 is SGHTA and CDR2 FQGTGA. V was clipped by 5 bases and J by 7 bases, with 12 bases between them. CDR3 sequence: CASSPTSGNEQFF. The CDR3 DNA follows: TGTGCCAGCAGCCCAACCTCCGGTAATGAGCAGTTCTTC.

This clonotype was counted a few times. The CDR3 loop is CATSETTGNEQYF. The CDR3 region has the DNA TGTGCCACCAGTGAAACAACAGGGAATGAGCAGTACTTC. The V and J genes are TRBV24-1 and TRBJ2-7; tentative D call: TRBD1 (6 bases). CDR1 and CDR2 from the germline V gene are KGHDR and SFDVKD. The V gene lost 4 bases and the J gene lost 7 bases, with 13 bases spanning the gap. CDR3 length: 13 residues.

This clonotype was counted between two and nine times. The chain couples TRBV6-6 to TRBJ1-6; D is uncertain. Germline CDR1 MNHNY, CDR2 SVGAGI (reference sequence). Trimming removed 7 bases from V and 10 bases from J, with 14 bases in between. This CDR3 is 13 amino acids long. The CDR3, as DNA: TGTGCCAGCATCTGGTCATTAGCGTCACCCCTCCACTTT. It yields the protein CASIWSLASPLHF.

At least ten counts were recorded for this clonotype. The chain has TRBV5-1 and TRBJ2-7; no definite D call. Germline-derived CDR1 and CDR2 are SGHRS and YFSETQ. V was shortened by 4 bases and J by 1 base, with 9 bases between the two germline ends. The CDR3 is 13 amino acids. CDR3: CASSPLHSYEQYF. CDR3 sequence (DNA): TGCGCCAGCAGCCCTCTTCATTCCTACGAGCAGTACTTC.

The chain couples TRBV2 to TRBJ1-1; a weak D match, TRBD1 (5 bases). Trimming removed 5 bases at V and 4 bases at J, with 14 bases between. The CDR3 consists of 14 residues. Germline V gene sequence: CDR1 SNHLY, CDR2 FYNNEI. CDR3 in amino acids: CASSTGGGVTEAFF. The CDR3 DNA sequence: TGTGCCAGCAGTACAGGCGGAGGGGTCACTGAAGCTTTCTTT.

This clonotype was counted a few times. The chain is built from TRBV7-2 and TRBJ2-7; D uncertain. The CDR3 consists of 13 residues. Deletions cut 5 bases from V and 3 bases from J, with 11 bases between. Germline V CDR1 and CDR2: SGHTA, FQGNSA. The CDR3 region is CASSQAMSYEQYF. CDR3 nucleotides: TGTGCCAGCAGCCAAGCCATGAGCTACGAGCAGTACTTC.

This sequence joins TRBV29-1 and TRBJ2-4; 11 bases align to TRBD2. The CDR3 is 13 amino acids. The V gene's germline CDR1 is SQVTM and CDR2 ANQGSEA. Trimming took 4 bases from V and 7 from J; bases not matched to a gene: 3. CDR3 bases: TGCAGCGTTGTAGCGGGAGGGCCCAACATTCAGTACTTC. Translating it yields CSVVAGGPNIQYF.

The chain is built from TRBV4-3 and TRBJ1-6; 7 nucleotides match TRBD1. Looked up from germline, CDR1 is LGHNA and CDR2 is YSLEER. The CDR3 is 16 amino acids. Trimming at V came to 0 bases and at J to 10 bases, leaving 9 bases not matched to a gene. The CDR3: CASSQDARGSFSPLHF. As DNA, the CDR3 is TGCGCCAGCAGCCAAGATGCCAGGGGGTCTTTCTCACCCCTCCACTTT.

This clonotype was found many times. The chain joins TRBV29-1 to TRBJ2-1; the D call may be TRBD1 or TRBD2 (5 bases each). Trimming removed 4 bases from V and 4 bases from J, with 17 bases in between. The CDR3 contains 15 residues. The germline V gene encodes CDR1 SQVTM and CDR2 ANQGSEA. The CDR3 protein is CSVVPGRGVYNEQFF. The CDR3 DNA is TGCAGCGTTGTTCCAGGCCGAGGGGTTTACAATGAGCAGTTCTTC.

This clonotype has more than one count but fewer than ten. The V and J genes are TRBV6-2 or TRBV6-3 and TRBJ1-1, with D tentatively TRBD1 (6 bases). Trimming shortened V by 10 bases and J by 1 base, and 13 bases separated the two germline ends. The CDR3 spans 13 residues. Per the germline V gene, CDR1 is MNHEY and CDR2 is SVGEGT. The CDR3 coding sequence is TGTGCCATTCGCAGGGGTCAGAACACTGAAGCTTTCTTT. Its translation is CAIRRGQNTEAFF.

In its sample, this clonotype was seen a few times. The chain has TRBV20-1 and TRBJ1-2; 10 bases align to TRBD1. Germline V gives CDR1 DFQATT, CDR2 SNEGSKA (reference sequence). Trimming cost V 5 bases and J 5 bases; bases outside gene matches: 2. The CDR3 extends over 12 amino acids. CDR3 residues: CSASGQGYGYTF. CDR3 in DNA: TGCAGTGCTTCGGGACAGGGGTATGGCTACACCTTC.

This clonotype showed up many times. The chain recombines TRBV7-9 with TRBJ2-5; the D gene is possibly TRBD2 (5 bases). This CDR3 contains 14 residues. Germline CDR1 is SEHNR and CDR2 is FQNEAQ (reference sequence). The V end was cut by 5 bases, the J end by 5 bases, with 15 bases between. CDR3 DNA: TGTGCCAGCAGCCCTAACACGGGATTGGAGACCCAGTACTTC. It yields the protein CASSPNTGLETQYF.